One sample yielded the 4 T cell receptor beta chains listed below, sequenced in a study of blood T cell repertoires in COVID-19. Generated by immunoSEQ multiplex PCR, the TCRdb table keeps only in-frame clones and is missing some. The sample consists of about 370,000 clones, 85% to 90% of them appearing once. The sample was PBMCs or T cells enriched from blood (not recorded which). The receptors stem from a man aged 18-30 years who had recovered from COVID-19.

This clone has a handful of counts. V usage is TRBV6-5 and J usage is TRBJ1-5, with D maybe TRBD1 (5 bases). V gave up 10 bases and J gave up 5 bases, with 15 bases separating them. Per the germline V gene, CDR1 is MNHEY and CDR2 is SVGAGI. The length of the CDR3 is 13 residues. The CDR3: CATGDFQDQPQHF. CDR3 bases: TGTGCCACCGGGGACTTTCAAGATCAGCCCCAGCATTTT.

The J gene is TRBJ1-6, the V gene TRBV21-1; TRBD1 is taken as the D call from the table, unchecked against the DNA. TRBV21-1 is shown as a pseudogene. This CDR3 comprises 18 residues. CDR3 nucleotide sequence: TGTGCCAGCAGCAAAGGGGGACAGGGAGCCCCCTATAATTCACCCCTCCACTTT. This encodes CASSKGGQGAPYNSPLHF.

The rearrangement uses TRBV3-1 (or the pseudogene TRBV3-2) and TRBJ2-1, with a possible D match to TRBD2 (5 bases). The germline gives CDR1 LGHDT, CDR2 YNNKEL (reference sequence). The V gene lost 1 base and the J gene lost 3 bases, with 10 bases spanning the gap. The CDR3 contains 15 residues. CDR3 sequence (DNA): TGTGCCAGCAGCCAAGGTGAGGGCCTCTACAATGAGCAGTTCTTC. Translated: CASSQGEGLYNEQFF.

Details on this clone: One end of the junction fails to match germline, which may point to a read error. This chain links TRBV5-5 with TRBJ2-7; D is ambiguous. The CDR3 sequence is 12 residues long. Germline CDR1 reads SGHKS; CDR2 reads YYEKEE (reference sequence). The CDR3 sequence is CASSPNSGSSLF. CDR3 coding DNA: TGTGCCAGCAGCCCAAATTCCGGGTCCAGCCTATTC.